The 23 T cell receptor beta chains reported below all come from one sample, sequenced in a study of blood T cell repertoires in COVID-19. This table comes from immunoSEQ multiplex PCR, and its TCRdb copy is limited to in-frame clones, with some not included. The table lists about 100,000 clones, about 83% of them singletons. The sample comprised peripheral blood. The receptors here all came from a woman in her 70s with acute or convalescent COVID-19.

The chain recombines TRBV7-2 with TRBJ2-1, with 8 bases aligning to TRBD1. Germline assignment: CDR1 SGHTA and CDR2 FQGNSA. J was trimmed by 4 bases and V by 3 bases; bases with no gene match: 5. The CDR3 is 15 amino acids. For the CDR3, the DNA is TGTGCCAGCAGCTTTGGGGACAGGAGTTACAATGAGCAGTTCTTC. Amino acids: CASSFGDRSYNEQFF. Together with reference TRBV7-2 and TRBJ2-1, the CDR3 gives the full variable domain: GAGVSQSPSNKVTEKGKDVELRCDPISGHTALYWYRQSLGQGLEFLIYFQGNSAPDKSGLPSDRFSAERTGGSVSTLTIQRTQQEDSAVYLCASSFGDRSYNEQFFGPGTRLTVL.

This chain links TRBV6-5 with TRBJ1-1; TRBD1 might be the D (6 bases). There are 15 residues in the CDR3. The V gene's germline CDR1 is MNHEY and CDR2 SVGAGI. Trimming removed 8 bases from V and 3 bases from J, with 19 bases in between. DNA of the CDR3: TGTGCCAGCGAAACCCCGGGACATTGGGACACTGAAGCTTTCTTT. It translates to CASETPGHWDTEAFF.

The gene calls are TRBV2 and TRBJ2-2; 7 nucleotides agree with TRBD1. V lost 4 bases, J lost 4 bases, and 9 bases stayed unmatched. Per the germline V gene, CDR1 is SNHLY and CDR2 is FYNNEI. This CDR3 has 16 residues. The CDR3 here is CASSGATGEFTGELFF. The CDR3 DNA reads TGTGCCAGCAGTGGGGCCACAGGGGAATTCACCGGGGAGCTGTTTTTT.

The V gene is TRBV11-1, the J gene TRBJ2-7, with 8 bases fitting TRBD1. V trimming: 3 bases; J trimming: 7 bases; junction bases outside the gene matches: 8. This CDR3 is built from 14 residues. Germline values: CDR1 SGHAT, CDR2 FQDESV (reference sequence). The CDR3 bases are TGTGCCAGCAGCTTGCGGCAGGGGGCGAGTGAGCAGTACGTC. Translating it yields CASSLRQGASEQYV.

This rearrangement joins TRBV10-3 to TRBJ2-1; 7 bases fit TRBD2. CDR1 and CDR2 (germline): ENHRY, SYGVKD. This CDR3 has 17 amino acids. Losses at the gene ends were 3 bases for V and 8 bases for J; bases not matched to a gene: 16. The CDR3 bases are TGTGCCATCAGTGATAATCTAGCGGCAACTTCTAGGGATGAGCAGTTCTTC. Encoded protein: CAISDNLAATSRDEQFF.

This chain links TRBV28 with TRBJ2-6, with D tentatively TRBD2 (5 bases). The V gene's germline CDR1 is MDHEN and CDR2 SYDVKM. V lost 8 bases and J lost 0, with 14 bases in between. This CDR3 is built from 16 residues. CDR3 bases: TGTGCCAGCCGGTTATACAGCGGCTCTGGGGCCAACGTCCTGACTTTC. Protein product: CASRLYSGSGANVLTF.

This chain joins TRBV12-1 and TRBJ1-5; the table's D call, TRBD1, was not checked against the DNA. TRBV12-1 has pseudogene status. This CDR3 has 15 residues. CDR3 sequence (DNA): TGTGCCAGCAGCGACCGGGACAGGGGGCTTCAGCCCCAGCATTTT. Translation gives CASSDRDRGLQPQHF.

The DNA for the CDR3 is TGTGCCAGCAGTTGGTTCGACAGGACAACTAATGAAAAACTGTTTTTT. Translating it yields CASSWFDRTTNEKLFF. V usage is TRBV28 and J usage is TRBJ1-4, with D possibly matching TRBD1 (6 bases). The CDR3 totals 16 residues. Trimming removed 4 bases from V and 0 bases from J, with 12 bases in between. In germline, CDR1 is MDHEN, CDR2 SYDVKM.

In this sample, this clone turned up a few times. The chain combines TRBV7-8 with TRBJ1-5; D is possibly TRBD1 (5 bases). Germline assignment: CDR1 SGHVS and CDR2 FQNEAQ. V dropped 1 base and J dropped 4 bases, with 8 bases sitting between them. The length of the CDR3 is 14 residues. CDR3 region: CASSLGAGNQPQHF. The CDR3 DNA follows: TGTGCCAGCAGCTTAGGGGCAGGGAATCAGCCCCAGCATTTT.

This clone turned up a few times. The V gene is TRBV19, the J gene TRBJ1-1, with a tentative D call TRBD1 (6 bases). The CDR3 is 16 residues long. Germline CDR1 and CDR2: LNHDA and SQIVND (reference sequence). The V and J ends lost 0 bases and 7 bases respectively, with 18 bases between them. The CDR3 nucleotides read TGTGCCAGTAGTATAGATTCAACAGGGTCGAGGGGTGAAGCTTTCTTT. Translation: CASSIDSTGSRGEAFF.

There are a few counts of this clone. This chain joins TRBV10-2 and TRBJ1-2, with 9 nucleotides matching TRBD1. There are 14 residues in the CDR3. The germline V gene has CDR1 WSHSY and CDR2 SAAADI. Trimming cost V 3 bases and J 7 bases; bases outside gene matches: 6. The CDR3 reads CASSEGTGRSGYTF. CDR3 coding DNA: TGCGCCAGCAGTGAAGGGACAGGGAGGTCTGGCTACACCTTC.

This sequence joins TRBV11-2 and TRBJ2-1; D might be TRBD2 (5 bases). Trimming took off 1 base at V and 0 bases at J, with 7 bases between the two ends. Per the germline V gene, CDR1 is SGHAT and CDR2 is FQNNGV. The CDR3 length is 15 residues. The CDR3, as DNA: TGTGCCAGCAGCTTAGCGGGAAACTCCTACAATGAGCAGTTCTTC. Its translation: CASSLAGNSYNEQFF.

The chain joins TRBV5-1 to TRBJ2-3; D ambiguous. The CDR3 is 14 residues long. Trimming shortened V by 0 bases and J by 0 bases, and 5 bases separated the two germline ends. From germline, CDR1 is SGHRS and CDR2 YFSETQ. CDR3 bases: TGCGCCAGCAGCTTGGTTCAGAGCACAGATACGCAGTATTTT. Protein product: CASSLVQSTDTQYF.

V and J are TRBV7-2 and TRBJ2-7, with D perhaps matching TRBD1 (6 bases). The CDR3 length is 17 residues. Germline-derived CDR1 and CDR2 are SGHTA and FQGNSA. V gave up 4 bases and J gave up 1 base, with 20 bases separating them. Here the CDR3 reads CASSSKATGFFSYEQYF. CDR3 DNA sequence: TGTGCCAGCAGCTCTAAAGCTACAGGGTTTTTTTCCTACGAGCAGTACTTC.

V is TRBV7-2 and J is TRBJ2-2, with 15 bases that match TRBD2. The ends lost 5 bases at V and 1 base at J; junction bases unmatched: 8. CDR3 length equals 19 residues. In germline, CDR1 is SGHTA, CDR2 FQGNSA. The CDR3 reads CASSRGTSGGRKNTGELFF. CDR3 in DNA: TGTGCCAGCAGCCGCGGGACTAGCGGGGGGCGTAAGAACACCGGGGAGCTGTTTTTT.

The rearrangement joins TRBV15 to TRBJ2-7; TRBD1 matches 7 bases. From germline, CDR1 is LNHNV and CDR2 YYDKDF (reference sequence). The CDR3 runs 16 residues. The V and J ends lost 0 bases and 2 bases, in that order; junction bases with no gene match: 7. The CDR3 bases are TGTGCCACCAGCAGAGAAGACAGGGCCCCAACCTACGAGCAGTACTTC. Translating gives CATSREDRAPTYEQYF.

The chain employs TRBV7-9 and TRBJ1-4; D is perhaps TRBD1 (6 bases). V was pared by 4 bases and J by 8 bases, with 14 bases between. Looked up from germline, CDR1 is SEHNR and CDR2 is FQNEAQ (reference sequence). The CDR3 is 14 residues long. DNA for the CDR3: TGTGCCAGCAGCTCGACCGGGACACCCGAAAAACTGTTTTTT. Protein sequence: CASSSTGTPEKLFF.

The V gene is TRBV2, the J gene TRBJ1-2; no clear D. Trimming removed 6 bases from V and 4 bases from J, with 9 bases in between. Germline CDR1 SNHLY, CDR2 FYNNEI. The CDR3 loop spans 12 amino acids. The CDR3 region is CASRYGGYGYTF. In nucleotides, the CDR3 is TGTGCCAGCAGATATGGAGGCTATGGCTACACCTTC. Based on the CDR3 plus reference TRBV2 and TRBJ1-2, the full variable domain is EPEVTQTPSHQVTQMGQEVILRCVPISNHLYFYWYRQILGQKVEFLVSFYNNEISEKSEIFDDQFSVERPDGSNFTLKIRSTKLEDSAMYFCASRYGGYGYTFGSGTRLTVV.

In this sample, this clone turned up once. This chain joins TRBV2 and TRBJ2-2; 8 bases are shared with TRBD1. CDR1 and CDR2 from the germline V gene are SNHLY and FYNNEI. Trimming took 9 bases from V and 3 from J; bases not matched to a gene: 9. This CDR3 is built from 15 residues. DNA of the CDR3: TGTGCCAGTAGAAGACAGGGGTCGTACACCGGGGAGCTGTTTTTT. Its translation is CASRRQGSYTGELFF. Using reference TRBV2 and TRBJ2-2 for the parts outside the CDR3, the full variable domain is EPEVTQTPSHQVTQMGQEVILRCVPISNHLYFYWYRQILGQKVEFLVSFYNNEISEKSEIFDDQFSVERPDGSNFTLKIRSTKLEDSAMYFCASRRQGSYTGELFFGEGSRLTVL.

J is TRBJ2-1 and V is TRBV28; maybe TRBD2 (5 bases). The CDR3 extends over 15 amino acids. V lost 6 bases to trimming and J lost 7 bases, with 19 bases between them. The germline V gene encodes CDR1 MDHEN and CDR2 SYDVKM. The CDR3 loop reads CASSPPGGLGNEQFF. The CDR3 region has the DNA TGTGCCAGCAGCCCCCCTGGAGGCCTGGGGAATGAGCAGTTCTTC.

V gene TRBV10-3 combines with J gene TRBJ1-3, with a possible D match to TRBD1 (6 bases). CDR3 size: 12 residues. Germline V gene data show CDR1 as ENHRY and CDR2 as SYGVKD. V was pared by 10 bases and J by 2 bases, with 9 bases between. The CDR3, as DNA: TGTGCCACCGCAGGGGCTGGAAACACCATATATTTT. Protein sequence: CATAGAGNTIYF.

V gene TRBV30 combines with J gene TRBJ1-1; D call uncertain. Trimming cost V 3 bases and J 1 base, with 9 bases left between them. CDR1 GTSNPN and CDR2 SVGIG come from the germline V gene (reference sequence). CDR3 length: 13 residues. The CDR3 coding sequence is TGTGCCTGGAGGGCTGGCTGGAACACTGAAGCTTTCTTT. It specifies CAWRAGWNTEAFF.

This chain uses TRBV19 with TRBJ2-7; 8 bases fit TRBD1. This CDR3 region has 14 residues. V shed 6 bases, J shed 0 bases, and the junction held 4 bases outside the gene matches. Germline CDR1 LNHDA, CDR2 SQIVND (reference sequence). CDR3 residues: CASSPGQASYEQYF. The CDR3 bases are TGTGCCAGTAGCCCGGGACAGGCCTCCTACGAGCAGTACTTC.